This entry features one T cell receptor (beta chain) sequence. The sample holds a few counts of this clonotype. Its antigen remains unidentified. Base qualities are missing; no much larger clone stands one base away. Germline trimming amounts to 2 bases on V and 0 bases on J, with 5 as the count of junction bases outside the gene matches. The CDR3 numbers 17 residues from cysteine through phenylalanine. Of all the DNA, just the CDR3 is kept, 51 bases in frame from base 1. The germline V gene provides CDR1 MNHEY and CDR2 SVGAGI. The sample comes from a study of CD8 T cells in ankylosing spondylitis (dated by TCRdb to 2017 to 2019). Regarding the research as a whole: T cell receptor beta repertoires were profiled in healthy donors and ankylosing spondylitis patients so that disease-linked TCR variants could be found. The whole study cohort included about a hundred healthy donors and about two dozen ankylosing spondylitis patients. Peripheral blood was sampled, and synovial fluid was additionally collected from ankylosing spondylitis patients. Findings and caveats that apply to the study as a whole: The disease-linked clones had a CD8+ phenotype and were found at relatively low frequencies in peripheral blood. A TCR beta motif of fewer than 10 highly homologous amino acid variants appeared characteristic of blood from ankylosing spondylitis patients. Some motif variants were previously reported in synovial fluid and blood of reactive arthritis patients, suggesting common disease-initiation mechanisms. Significant enrichment of the disease-linked clones was reported in matched synovial fluid samples from ankylosing spondylitis patients.

The sequencer was an Illumina HiSeq 2500. Quantitative 5'-RACE with molecular barcodes was the method used to prepare the TCR beta libraries. In the original analysis: A new computational method based on a probabilistic model of VDJ rearrangement was used to identify disease-linked TCR variants. TCRdb trimmed the raw reads at Q25, called clones with MiXCR and kept productive beta chains. Records with the same CDR3 protein are collapsed into one entry carrying the most frequent genes and DNA. TCRdb's processing, not the authors', yielded these V and J calls. A total of about 340,000 distinct CDR3 sequences appear in this sample, roughly 14% of them only once. The ten largest clones take up around 1% of the sample.

The chain uses TRBV6-5 and TRBJ2-2; 8 central nucleotides agree with TRBD2. Sequenced sample: blood, either unsorted or a sorted T cell fraction (not recorded which). The origin of this receptor is a male donor with ankylosing spondylitis or in good health (not recorded which). The DNA sequence is given as TGTGCCAGCAGTTACGGGGCGGGAGGATCGAACACCGGGGAGCTGTTTTTT. It is translated as CASSYGAGGSNTGELFF.